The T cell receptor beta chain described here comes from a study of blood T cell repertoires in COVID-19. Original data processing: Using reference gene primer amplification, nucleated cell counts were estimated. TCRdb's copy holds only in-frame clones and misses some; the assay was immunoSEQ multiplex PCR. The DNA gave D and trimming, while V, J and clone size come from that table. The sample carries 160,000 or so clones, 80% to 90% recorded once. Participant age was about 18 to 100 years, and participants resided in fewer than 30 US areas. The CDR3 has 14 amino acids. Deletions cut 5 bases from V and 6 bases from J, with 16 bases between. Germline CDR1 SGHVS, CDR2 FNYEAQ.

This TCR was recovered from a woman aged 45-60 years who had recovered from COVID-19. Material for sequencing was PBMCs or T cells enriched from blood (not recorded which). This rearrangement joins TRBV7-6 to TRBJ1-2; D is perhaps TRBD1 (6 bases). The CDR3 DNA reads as TGTGCCAGCAGCGCTAGGGACACGACAGATGGCTACACCTTC. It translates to CASSARDTTDGYTF.